This TCR beta chain was sequenced for a study of T cell responses to AZD1222 COVID-19 vaccine. Overall study findings and caveats: Nearly half of the spike-specific TCRs reportedly recognize variant regions that carry no mutations.

About this clone itself: Its antigen is unknown.

TCRdb keeps only in-frame clones here, not all; method: immunoSEQ multiplex PCR. The sample consists of 140,000 to 150,000 clones, roughly nine tenths of them appearing once. The CDR3 has 16 residues. V dropped 6 bases and J dropped 0 bases, with 19 bases sitting between them. CDR1 is SGHTS and CDR2 is YDEGEE in the germline V gene. This receptor was identified in an adult who received the AZD1222 COVID-19 vaccine. The starting material was peripheral blood, obtained 28 days after the second AZD1222 dose. The chain couples TRBV5-8 to TRBJ2-7; D not resolved. In DNA, the CDR3 is TGTGCCAGCAAGCTTGGATCAGGTTGGAGCTCCTACGAGCAGTACTTC. Its translation is CASKLGSGWSSYEQYF.